Sequencing of this T cell receptor beta chain was carried out in a study of T-cell reconstitution after alpha-beta-depleted transplantation in children. V was shortened by 0 bases and J by 8 bases, with 23 bases between the two germline ends. CDR1 LNHNV and CDR2 YYDKDF come from the germline V gene (reference sequence). The CDR3 is 18 amino acids. A library of TCRbeta sequences, prepared with unique molecular identifiers, was generated. TCRdb analysed the PCR reads with MiXCR anew, one entry per CDR3 protein. The data contain 670,000 or so distinct CDR3 sequences, about an eighth of them singletons. This clonotype was observed a few times.

This chain links TRBV15 with TRBJ2-1, with D possibly TRBD2 on 6 matching bases. The sequence came from a girl aged 2 to 10 with congenital amegakaryocytic thrombocytopenia, due to receive a stem cell transplant. The sample in question was PBMCs, obtained before TCRalphabeta/CD19-depleted stem cell transplant. In DNA form, the CDR3 reads TGTGCCACCAGCAGAGATTCGTTCGCGACTAGACGAGGAGATGAGCAGTTCTTC. Amino acid sequence: CATSRDSFATRRGDEQFF.